This TCR beta chain was profiled in a study of molecular identifiers for immune sequencing clone quantification. Study context: Replicate runs used RNA from about 20,000 or 100,000 naive CD8 cells, which was split five ways into aliquots, and four of those aliquots were then sequenced.

Trimming stripped 9 bases from V and 5 bases from J, with 7 bases between. The CDR3 runs 11 residues. Looked up from germline, CDR1 is MGHRA and CDR2 is YSYEKL. TCRdb redid the calling of the PCR reads with MiXCR, one entry per CDR3 protein. This sample carries 65,000 or so distinct CDR3 sequences, roughly 20% of them seen once, and the ten largest clones take roughly 1.6%. This clonotype was recorded at least ten times. The J gene is TRBJ2-2, the V gene TRBV4-1; a possible D gene is TRBD2 (5 bases). The specimen sequenced was naive CD8+ T cells from blood, with Jurkat cell RNA spiked in. Regarding subset: FACS-sorted CD8+CD4-CCR7+CD45RA+ naive T cells. The clonotype was recovered from a human donor in good health. Some libraries in this study had Jurkat cell RNA spiked in. Here the CDR3 reads CASSATGELFF. The CDR3 DNA follows: TGCGCCAGTAGCGCTACCGGGGAGCTGTTTTTT.